These 5 T cell receptor beta chains came from one sample sequenced in a study of CD8 T cells in Susac syndrome. The RNA input was about 0.5 to 1 ug, and it was reverse transcribed with random hexamers. TCRdb re-analysed the immunoSEQ multiplex PCR reads in MiXCR, keeping a single row per CDR3 protein. The profile shows about 210,000 distinct CDR3 sequences, approximately 95% of them singletons. Sequenced material: CD4+ T cells from PBMCs. These receptor sequences come from a human donor with multiple sclerosis.

This chain links TRBV10-1 with TRBJ1-1; 9 nucleotides agree with TRBD1. The germline V gene encodes CDR1 WNHNN and CDR2 SYGVQD (reference sequence). The junction had 3 bases not matched to a gene; V was cut back by 4 bases and J by 0 bases. The CDR3 has 15 residues. The CDR3 nucleotides are TGCGCCAGCAGTGGTAGGACAGGGGTGAACACTGAAGCTTTCTTT. Protein product: CASSGRTGVNTEAFF.

The V call is TRBV9, the J call TRBJ2-2; TRBD2 might be the D (6 bases). Germline V lookup: CDR1 SGDLS, CDR2 YYNGEE. This CDR3 spans 16 amino acids. V was shortened by 3 bases and J by 3 bases, with 15 bases between the two germline ends. This CDR3 reads CASSAWPPGDTGELFF. The CDR3 DNA follows: TGTGCCAGCAGCGCATGGCCCCCGGGGGACACCGGGGAGCTGTTTTTT. Supplemented by reference TRBV9 and TRBJ2-2, the full variable domain reads DSGVTQTPKHLITATGQRVTLRCSPRSGDLSVYWYQQSLDQGLQFLIQYYNGEERAKGNILERFSAQQFPDLHSELNLSSLELGDSALYFCASSAWPPGDTGELFFGEGSRLTVL.

The chain has TRBV20-1 and TRBJ2-1, with D uncertain. CDR1 and CDR2 (germline): DFQATT, SNEGSKA (reference sequence). CDR3 length: 10 residues. The V gene lost 7 bases and the J gene lost 9 bases, with 10 bases spanning the gap. This chain's CDR3 is CSESWCEQFF. The CDR3 DNA is TGCAGTGAGAGCTGGTGTGAGCAGTTCTTC.

CDR3 nucleotides: TGCAGTGCTAGTGGAGGGCGTCAAGAGACCCAGTACTTC. Translated, it gives CSASGGRQETQYF. V usage is TRBV20-1 and J usage is TRBJ2-5, with TRBD2 as a possible D gene (6 bases). Germline CDR1 is DFQATT and CDR2 is SNEGSKA (reference sequence). The ends were cut back, 3 bases at V and 2 bases at J, with 10 bases in the middle. The CDR3 is made up of 13 amino acids.

This chain links TRBV20-1 with TRBJ1-2, with unresolved D. V shed 3 bases and J shed 5 bases, with 16 bases lying between them. Germline CDR1 is DFQATT and CDR2 is SNEGSKA (reference sequence). The CDR3 has 14 residues. The CDR3 loop reads CSARLEGVWYGYTF. CDR3 nucleotides: TGCAGTGCTAGGTTAGAAGGCGTTTGGTATGGCTACACCTTC.